Following are 2 T cell receptor beta chains from one sample sequenced in a study of post-analysis software for immune sequencing data. Study results and limitations: Patients carried roughly 5 TRBV segments more frequently than controls did, and TRBV5-6, TRBV5-1 and TRBV20-1 were among them.

The antigens of these receptors remain unknown. cDNA libraries for TCR beta contained unique molecular identifiers. MiXCR, run by TCRdb on the PCR reads, gives a single entry per CDR3 protein. This sample has around 190,000 distinct CDR3 sequences; over 25% occur once, and the top ten carry 3% to 4%. Sequencing input: blood. The receptors come from a girl younger than 18 with multiple sclerosis.

This clonotype was observed a handful of times. The V and J genes are TRBV20-1 and TRBJ2-2; no clear D. In germline, CDR1 is DFQATT, CDR2 SNEGSKA (reference sequence). Trimming left V 3 bases short and J 3 bases short, with 14 bases between. The CDR3 covers 15 residues. The CDR3 DNA follows: TGCAGTGCTAGTAACCCCGAGACGCACACCGGGGAGCTGTTTTTT. Translated, it gives CSASNPETHTGELFF.

This clonotype was detected many times. This sequence joins TRBV27 and TRBJ2-4; 8 bases fit TRBD1. The junction had 6 bases not matched to a gene; V was cut back by 2 bases and J by 6 bases. This CDR3 contains 15 residues. Germline CDR1 is MNHEY and CDR2 is SMNVEV (reference sequence). The CDR3 loop reads CASSLRQGAGNIQYF. In nucleotides, the CDR3 is TGTGCCAGCAGTTTACGGCAGGGGGCCGGAAACATTCAGTACTTC.